This record covers a single T cell receptor (beta chain). Measured with immunoSEQ multiplex PCR; TCRdb has only the in-frame clones, and not every one. The table records under 95,000 clones, approximately 94% of them present only once. This record belongs to a study of cytomegalovirus exposure and HLA in healthy donors. Study-wide context: The 120 validation repertoires used the same platform as the 550 to 850 first-cohort repertoires (as reported by a later analysis).

This CDR3 contains 12 residues. CDR1 is MNHNS, CDR2 SASEGT, per germline. V was trimmed by 5 bases and J by 3 bases, leaving 7 bases between them. The chain employs TRBV6-1 and TRBJ2-5; D remains unclear. The sequenced material came from PBMCs. This sequence was found in a young woman in good health and CMV-seropositive. In DNA form, the CDR3 reads TGTGCCAGCAGTTTGCAGAAAGAGACCCAGTACTTC. Translating gives CASSLQKETQYF.